Reported below is one TCR beta chain. Source study methods: Amplifying reference gene primers gave estimates of nucleated cell counts. Repertoires were generated with immunoSEQ multiplex PCR, while TCRdb's copy carries only in-frame clones and drops some. The V and J calls and clone size were taken over from that table, and D and trimming were inferred from the DNA. In the table there are fewer than 120,000 clones, about four fifths of which are singletons. This sample was included in a study of blood T cell repertoires in COVID-19. Background on the study: Sites across the United States, Italy and Spain contributed samples from acute and convalescent COVID-19. Nucleic acid was either cDNA or gDNA, and it came from T cells, B-cell-depleted T cells, or PBMCs.

Germline loops: CDR1 SQVTM, CDR2 ANQGSEA. The CDR3 runs 15 residues. The V end lost 1 base, the J end lost 3 bases, and 15 bases lay between the germline ends. What was sequenced was peripheral blood. This clonotype was sampled from a woman aged 60-75 years with acute or convalescent COVID-19. The V call is TRBV29-1, the J call TRBJ1-2; possible D gene TRBD1, 5 bases. The DNA for the CDR3 is TGCAGCGTTGAAGGCGACAGTATAAGAGACTATGGCTACACCTTC. It encodes CSVEGDSIRDYGYTF.